The clone carrying this T cell receptor (beta chain) was picked up many times. What it recognizes is unknown. This sample was taken from a study of T-cell reconstitution after alpha-beta-depleted transplantation in children. Overall study results and limits: Newly produced T cells mostly provided counts and TCRbeta diversity after one year, as hyperexpanded clones declined.

For TCRbeta, the library was prepared with unique molecular identifiers. Each CDR3 protein is one row after TCRdb ran MiXCR on the PCR reads. The profile shows around 420,000 distinct CDR3 sequences, around 16% of them singletons. From germline, CDR1 is MNHEY and CDR2 SMNVEV (reference sequence). V lost 3 bases to trimming and J lost 3 bases, with 18 bases between them. The CDR3 spans 17 residues. The sequence derives from a boy under two years old who had a stem cell transplant for Wiskott-Aldrich syndrome, so the T cells may come from the graft donor. Sequencing used PBMCs, mostly from graft donor cells, obtained 360 days after TCRalphabeta/CD19-depleted stem cell transplant. The rearrangement joins TRBV27 to TRBJ2-4, with D perhaps TRBD2 (6 bases). CDR3 in DNA: TGTGCCAGCAGTTTTGGATACGGGAGCGTGGGCAAAAACATTCAGTACTTC. This codes for CASSFGYGSVGKNIQYF.